A selection of T cell receptor beta chains follows, all from one sample in a study of response to subunit inactivated influenza vaccine. TCRdb re-analysed the RT-PCR reads in MiXCR, keeping a single row per CDR3 protein. Of 550,000 to 800,000 distinct CDR3 sequences detected, about 15% appear once; the ten largest clones hold roughly 12%. The sample was PBMCs from blood, taken 11 to 12 days after vaccination. The receptors were gathered from a man aged 45 to 65 who received an inactivated influenza vaccine. Each CDR3 is given with its conserved first and last residue. Fields, in order: CDR3 length, V gene, D gene, J gene, clone size, CDR3 protein, CDR3 DNA. The D gene is left open where the match is weak. Size is omitted from some rows. Given values are once, few, many or a class for expanded clones.

len: 14; v_gene: TRBV7-2; d_gene: .; j_gene: TRBJ2-7; abundance: .; CDR3aa: CASSLVDAIYEQYF; CDR3nt: TGTGCCAGCAGCTTAGTGGACGCAATCTACGAGCAGTACTTC
len: 15; v_gene: TRBV10-3; d_gene: .; j_gene: TRBJ1-3; abundance: .; CDR3aa: CAISPGPTSGNTIYF; CDR3nt: TGTGCCATCAGCCCTGGGCCAACTTCTGGAAACACCATATATTTT
len: 17; v_gene: TRBV6-5; d_gene: TRBD2; j_gene: TRBJ2-5; abundance: .; CDR3aa: CASSYSIVGGGQETQYF; CDR3nt: TGTGCCAGCAGTTACTCGATCGTGGGGGGGGGCCAAGAGACCCAGTACTTC
len: 18; v_gene: TRBV4-3; d_gene: TRBD1; j_gene: TRBJ2-7; abundance: .; CDR3aa: CASSQDGIGTASSYEQYF; CDR3nt: TGCGCCAGCAGCCAAGACGGGATCGGGACAGCAAGCTCCTACGAGCAGTACTTC
len: 14; v_gene: TRBV12-3/TRBV12-4; d_gene: .; j_gene: TRBJ1-2; abundance: few; CDR3aa: CASSLVEGLYGYTF; CDR3nt: TGTGCCAGCAGTTTAGTAGAGGGGCTCTATGGCTACACCTTC
len: 15; v_gene: TRBV20-1; d_gene: .; j_gene: TRBJ2-7; abundance: .; CDR3aa: CSAGEFAGSSYEQYF; CDR3nt: TGCAGTGCTGGGGAATTTGCGGGTAGCTCCTACGAGCAGTACTTC
len: 15; v_gene: TRBV28; d_gene: .; j_gene: TRBJ1-1; abundance: few; CDR3aa: CASSLLRTTNTEAFF; CDR3nt: TGTGCCAGCAGTTTATTGCGGACAACGAACACTGAAGCTTTCTTT
len: 15; v_gene: TRBV23-1; d_gene: TRBD1; j_gene: TRBJ1-5; abundance: .; CDR3aa: CASSGTGEDNQPQHF; CDR3nt: TGCGCCAGCAGCGGGACAGGGGAAGACAATCAGCCCCAGCATTTT
len: 17; v_gene: TRBV5-6; d_gene: TRBD2; j_gene: TRBJ2-3; abundance: few; CDR3aa: CASSLKSSGGATDTQYF; CDR3nt: TGTGCCAGCAGCTTGAAATCTAGCGGGGGGGCCACAGATACGCAGTATTTT
len: 16; v_gene: TRBV4-3; d_gene: TRBD2; j_gene: TRBJ2-7; abundance: few; CDR3aa: CASSQGIAGASYEQYF; CDR3nt: TGCGCCAGCAGCCAAGGAATAGCGGGGGCCTCCTACGAGCAGTACTTC